These 27 T cell receptor beta chains originate from one sample sequenced in a study of shared clonotypes between healthy human individuals. Data came from immunoSEQ multiplex PCR; TCRdb stores just in-frame clones and leaves some out. The table records about 2 million clones, approximately 94% of them present only once. CD45RO negativity and positive selection for CCR7 defined naive CD8 cells, a population that excluded terminally differentiated effector memory CD45RA+ cells. Material for sequencing was naive CD8+ T cells sorted from blood. Source of these receptors: a young man in good health.

The V gene is TRBV19, the J gene TRBJ1-2, with D perhaps TRBD1 (6 bases). Trimming removed 3 bases at V and 6 bases at J, with 11 bases between. CDR3 length equals 13 residues. Germline values: CDR1 LNHDA, CDR2 SQIVND (reference sequence). The CDR3 here is CASSMGTIDGYTF. The CDR3 nucleotides are TGTGCCAGTAGTATGGGGACAATCGATGGCTACACCTTC.

V is TRBV7-9 and J is TRBJ1-1; no firm D call. The germline CDR1 and CDR2 sequences are SEHNR and FQNEAQ (reference sequence). The ends were cut back, 1 base at V and 5 bases at J, with 5 bases in the middle. The CDR3 contains 12 residues. CDR3 protein: CASSLVKTEAFF. The DNA of the CDR3 is TGTGCCAGCAGCTTAGTAAAGACTGAAGCTTTCTTT.

This clone was detected only once. This sequence joins TRBV6-5 and TRBJ2-7; no definite D call. The CDR3 length is 15 residues. The germline V gene encodes CDR1 MNHEY and CDR2 SVGAGI. Trimming removed 3 bases from V and 0 bases from J, with 12 bases in between. This CDR3 reads CASSYGVPPSYEQYF. The CDR3 DNA reads TGTGCCAGCAGTTATGGGGTTCCGCCCTCCTACGAGCAGTACTTC.

A word on this clone: Other nucleotide sequences in the sample specify the same CDR3. The rearrangement joins TRBV9 to TRBJ1-5; D not certain. The CDR3 loop spans 14 amino acids. Germline V gene lookup returns CDR1 SGDLS and CDR2 YYNGEE. The V end was cut by 4 bases, the J end by 1 base, with 9 bases between. This CDR3 reads CASSPGISNQPQHF. The CDR3 coding sequence is TGTGCCAGCAGCCCCGGCATCAGCAATCAGCCCCAGCATTTT.

The V call is TRBV27, the J call TRBJ2-7; no firm D call. This CDR3 comprises 15 residues. Germline V gene data show CDR1 as MNHEY and CDR2 as SMNVEV (reference sequence). Trimming pared 2 bases from V and 1 base from J, leaving 12 bases between. The CDR3 is CASSLAPRLSYEQYF. DNA of the CDR3: TGTGCCAGCAGTTTAGCCCCCAGGTTGTCCTACGAGCAGTACTTC.

The gene calls are TRBV30 and TRBJ2-1, with TRBD1 matching 9 bases. Germline V gene lookup returns CDR1 GTSNPN and CDR2 SVGIG (reference sequence). The CDR3 has 13 amino acids. The V and J ends lost 6 bases and 5 bases, in that order; junction bases with no gene match: 5. The CDR3 sequence is CACTGTGNNEQFF. For the CDR3, the DNA is TGTGCCTGTACCGGGACAGGGAACAATGAGCAGTTCTTC.

V usage is TRBV5-1 and J usage is TRBJ2-7; D not certain. The ends were cut back, 0 bases at V and 2 bases at J, with 12 bases in the middle. CDR1 and CDR2 from the germline V gene are SGHRS and YFSETQ. There are 15 residues in the CDR3. In DNA form, the CDR3 reads TGCGCCAGCAGCTTGGAGGCAGGAGATCCCTACGAGCAGTACTTC. This translates into CASSLEAGDPYEQYF.

The chain is built from TRBV11-2 and TRBJ1-2; no clear D gene. This CDR3 has 15 residues. Trimming left V 0 bases short and J 0 bases short, with 8 bases between. Germline loops: CDR1 SGHAT, CDR2 FQNNGV. The CDR3 protein is CASSLDGTSNYGYTF. Here the CDR3 DNA reads TGTGCCAGCAGCTTAGATGGCACTTCTAACTATGGCTACACCTTC.

As to this clone: Because the CDR3's place on the DNA is in doubt, the DNA is left out and the CDR3 is given as listed by TCRdb. The V call is TRBV21-1, the J call TRBJ2-7. TRBV21-1 is termed a pseudogene. Both ends counted, the CDR3 spans 18 residues. The CDR3 region is CASSKIFASGAPPYEQYF.

The chain employs TRBV10-1 and TRBJ1-1; TRBD1 agrees at 9 bases. The CDR3 is 15 residues long. J was trimmed by 4 bases and V by 3 bases; bases with no gene match: 6. The germline CDR1 and CDR2 sequences are WNHNN and SYGVQD (reference sequence). The CDR3 bases are TGCGCCAGCAGTGAATGGGACAGGGATCCCACTGAAGCTTTCTTT. Translating gives CASSEWDRDPTEAFF.

The CDR3 protein is CASSLLSRGEKLFF. The CDR3 DNA reads as TGTGCCAGCAGCTTACTGTCCAGGGGTGAAAAACTGTTTTTT. The V and J genes are TRBV7-9 and TRBJ1-4; tentatively, D is TRBD1 (6 bases). This CDR3 is 14 amino acids long. Germline V gene data show CDR1 as SEHNR and CDR2 as FQNEAQ (reference sequence). V shed 2 bases and J shed 7 bases, with 11 bases lying between them. Together with reference TRBV7-9 and TRBJ1-4, the CDR3 gives the full variable domain: DTGVSQNPRHKITKRGQNVTFRCDPISEHNRLYWYRQTLGQGPEFLTYFQNEAQLEKSRLLSDRFSAERPKGSFSTLEIQRTEQGDSAMYLCASSLLSRGEKLFFGSGTQLSVL.

The chain couples TRBV2 to TRBJ1-1; D gene uncertain. This CDR3 region has 14 residues. Trimming shortened V by 2 bases and J by 1 base, and 8 bases separated the two germline ends. The germline V gene has CDR1 SNHLY and CDR2 FYNNEI. CDR3 sequence: CASSETPGNTEAFF. The CDR3 coding sequence is TGTGCCAGCAGTGAAACCCCAGGGAACACTGAAGCTTTCTTT.

The gene calls are TRBV5-1 and TRBJ2-7; no firm D call. Germline V gene sequence: CDR1 SGHRS, CDR2 YFSETQ. The CDR3 length is 18 residues. Trimming pared 0 bases from V and 1 base from J, leaving 20 bases between. The CDR3 nucleotides are TGCGCCAGCAGCTTGGGGTATTTCAGCGACCAGAGATCCTACGAGCAGTACTTC. Translating gives CASSLGYFSDQRSYEQYF.

This chain joins TRBV9 and TRBJ1-1; the D gene is possibly TRBD1 (5 bases). V was trimmed by 4 bases and J by 6 bases, leaving 16 bases between them. The CDR3 covers 14 residues. CDR1 is SGDLS, CDR2 YYNGEE, per germline. The CDR3 loop is CASSPQVGRPEAFF. CDR3 nucleotides: TGTGCCAGCAGCCCTCAGGTGGGGCGGCCTGAAGCTTTCTTT.

The chain combines TRBV13 with TRBJ2-7, with D possibly being TRBD1 (5 bases). CDR1 and CDR2 (germline): PRHDT, FYEKMQ (reference sequence). The V end was cut by 0 bases, the J end by 0 bases, with 9 bases between. This CDR3 has 15 amino acids. The CDR3: CASSLGGHVSYEQYF. The CDR3 coding sequence is TGTGCCAGCAGCTTAGGAGGACACGTCTCCTACGAGCAGTACTTC.

V gene TRBV7-9 combines with J gene TRBJ2-2; 10 bases are a match to TRBD2. Germline CDR1 SEHNR, CDR2 FQNEAQ (reference sequence). There are 19 residues in the CDR3. The trim removed 0 bases at V and 4 bases at J, leaving 11 bases unmatched. DNA of the CDR3: TGTGCCAGCAGCTTAGCAGGGGATCTAGCGGGAGACCTCACCGGGGAGCTGTTTTTT. It encodes CASSLAGDLAGDLTGELFF. Based on the CDR3 plus reference TRBV7-9 and TRBJ2-2, the full variable domain is DTGVSQNPRHKITKRGQNVTFRCDPISEHNRLYWYRQTLGQGPEFLTYFQNEAQLEKSRLLSDRFSAERPKGSFSTLEIQRTEQGDSAMYLCASSLAGDLAGDLTGELFFGEGSRLTVL.

This chain connects TRBV6-4 to TRBJ1-1; D gene uncertain. Deletions cut 2 bases from V and 1 base from J, with 8 bases between. This CDR3 contains 14 residues. Per the germline V gene, CDR1 is MRHNA and CDR2 is SNTAGT. In DNA, the CDR3 is TGTGCCAGCAGTGACCTTGGTCCGAACACTGAAGCTTTCTTT. Its protein product is CASSDLGPNTEAFF.

The rearrangement joins TRBV4-1 to TRBJ1-2; 10 nucleotides align to TRBD1. With V trimmed by 3 bases and J by 4 bases, 8 bases remained unmatched. Germline V gene data show CDR1 as MGHRA and CDR2 as YSYEKL. CDR3 size: 16 residues. The CDR3: CASSHAGQGFGYGYTF. In DNA form, the CDR3 reads TGCGCCAGCAGCCACGCGGGACAGGGGTTTGGCTATGGCTACACCTTC.

J is TRBJ2-3 and V is TRBV27, with D perhaps TRBD1 or TRBD2 (7 bases each). Per the germline V gene, CDR1 is MNHEY and CDR2 is SMNVEV (reference sequence). Trimming cost V 5 bases and J 6 bases, with 15 bases left between them. This CDR3 has 14 amino acids. The CDR3 is CASSLTGEGDTQYF. Written as DNA, the CDR3 is TGTGCCAGCAGTCTAACAGGGGAGGGGGATACGCAGTATTTT.

This chain joins TRBV29-1 and TRBJ2-7; a weak D match, TRBD1 (5 bases). This CDR3 is 13 amino acids long. Germline V gene lookup returns CDR1 SQVTM and CDR2 ANQGSEA. Trimming left V 3 bases short and J 6 bases short, with 15 bases between. In nucleotides, the CDR3 is TGCAGCGTTGACTCAGGGCATTCAAGCGAGCAGTACTTC. Amino acid sequence: CSVDSGHSSEQYF.

The chain carries TRBV5-1 and TRBJ1-6; 7 nucleotides line up with TRBD1. The CDR3 covers 15 residues. Germline-derived CDR1 and CDR2 are SGHRS and YFSETQ. J was trimmed by 7 bases and V by 2 bases; bases with no gene match: 6. In DNA form, the CDR3 reads TGCGCCAGCAGCTTCACGGGGACAGAGAATTCACCCCTCCACTTT. This translates into CASSFTGTENSPLHF.

Comment on this clone: Other DNA variants within this sample encode the same CDR3. This rearrangement joins TRBV7-9 to TRBJ2-7, with D perhaps being TRBD1 or TRBD2 (5 bases each). In germline, CDR1 is SEHNR, CDR2 FQNEAQ (reference sequence). This CDR3 region has 14 residues. V was clipped by 3 bases and J by 0 bases, with 9 bases between them. CDR3 residues: CASSFAGSSYEQYF. For the CDR3, the DNA is TGTGCCAGCAGCTTTGCAGGGAGCTCCTACGAGCAGTACTTC.

The J gene is TRBJ2-7, the V gene TRBV5-6, with 13 bases lining up with TRBD2. With V trimmed by 6 bases and J by 3 bases, 6 bases remained unmatched. The CDR3 loop spans 15 amino acids. Looked up from germline, CDR1 is SGHDT and CDR2 is YYEEEE. The CDR3 here is CASNDGLAGDYEQYF. CDR3 nucleotide sequence: TGTGCCAGCAACGATGGACTAGCGGGAGACTACGAGCAGTACTTC.

The chain joins TRBV6-6 to TRBJ2-2, with unresolved D. The CDR3 runs 15 residues. Germline V lookup: CDR1 MNHNY, CDR2 SVGAGI (reference sequence). Trimming removed 6 bases from V and 0 bases from J, with 11 bases in between. The CDR3 DNA follows: TGTGCCAGCAGCCACCTTATCTCGAACACCGGGGAGCTGTTTTTT. It encodes CASSHLISNTGELFF.

This chain joins TRBV10-2 and TRBJ2-2; perhaps TRBD1 as D (5 bases). The V end was cut by 8 bases, the J end by 6 bases, with 16 bases between. CDR1 and CDR2 from the germline V gene are WSHSY and SAAADI. The CDR3 runs to 14 residues. The CDR3 loop is CASLGRDVAGELFF. The CDR3 DNA is TGCGCCAGCCTTGGCAGGGATGTCGCCGGGGAGCTGTTTTTT.

The gene calls are TRBV10-3 and TRBJ2-1; maybe TRBD2 (6 bases). There are 13 residues in the CDR3. Trimming pared 7 bases from V and 5 bases from J, leaving 12 bases between. Germline values: CDR1 ENHRY, CDR2 SYGVKD. The CDR3 DNA reads TGTGCCATCATGGAGGGAAAAAACAATGAGCAGTTCTTC. Its translation is CAIMEGKNNEQFF.

The chain is built from TRBV2 and TRBJ2-3, with 8 bases matching TRBD1. Germline CDR1 SNHLY, CDR2 FYNNEI. The CDR3 is 15 amino acids. The V and J ends lost 6 bases and 0 bases, in that order; junction bases with no gene match: 5. As DNA, the CDR3 is TGTGCCAGCAGGGAGGGACAGGACAGCACAGATACGCAGTATTTT. Its protein product is CASREGQDSTDTQYF. The full variable domain, in which reference TRBV2 and TRBJ2-3 provide the parts outside the CDR3, is EPEVTQTPSHQVTQMGQEVILRCVPISNHLYFYWYRQILGQKVEFLVSFYNNEISEKSEIFDDQFSVERPDGSNFTLKIRSTKLEDSAMYFCASREGQDSTDTQYFGPGTRLTVL.